The clone carrying this T cell receptor (beta chain) was recorded a few times. Its matching antigen is unknown. This entry comes from a study of T-cell reconstitution after alpha-beta-depleted transplantation in children. General study results and limits: T-cell counts and diversity were attributed mostly to newly produced T cells one year after transplant. Several hundred expanded graft clones reportedly were the source of alpha-beta T cells about two months after transplant. There were some patients whose high TCRbeta diversity at day 60 came from surviving recipient T cells and thymic progenitors.

The germline V gene encodes CDR1 SGHVS and CDR2 FQNEAQ. The CDR3 consists of 15 residues. Losses at the gene ends were 4 bases for V and 4 bases for J; bases not matched to a gene: 5. Unique molecular identifiers were incorporated during preparation of the TCRbeta library. MiXCR was run by TCRdb on the PCR reads, yielding one entry per CDR3 protein. This sample has about 300,000 distinct CDR3 sequences, with roughly 9.1% found just once. The input for sequencing was PBMCs, taken before TCRalphabeta/CD19-depleted stem cell transplant. This receptor was identified in a boy under two years old with acute myeloid leukemia, due to receive a stem cell transplant. This chain joins TRBV7-8 and TRBJ2-5, with 11 positions matching TRBD2. CDR3 DNA sequence: TGTGCCAGCAGCTCACCCGGACTAGCGGGAGAGACCCAGTACTTC. Translated, it gives CASSSPGLAGETQYF.